Below are 14 T cell receptor beta chains sequenced from a single sample in a study of Ad26.COV2.S vaccination and SARS-CoV-2 variants. Only in-frame clones appear in the TCRdb table, and some are missing; sequencing was by immunoSEQ multiplex PCR. The table has roughly 700,000 clones, about 89% seen once; the top ten hold roughly 1.5%. Treatment indicated: about 20 received Ad26.COV2.S at low or high dose, single or two shots; about 5 received placebo; per-sample allocation not given. Samples came from day 63 after the first vaccine or placebo injection. The material was peripheral blood, obtained in a trial of Ad26.COV2.S vaccine versus placebo. The receptors come from a person between 18 and 59 years old who received the Ad26.COV2.S COVID-19 vaccine or a placebo.

The rearrangement uses TRBV19 and TRBJ1-4; 9 bases align to TRBD1. The J segment lost 7 bases and the V segment lost 5 bases, leaving 8 bases of the junction unmatched. This CDR3 region has 15 residues. Germline CDR1 LNHDA, CDR2 SQIVND (reference sequence). The DNA for the CDR3 is TGTGCCAGTAGTGCGGGACAGGGCCCGGGTGAAAAACTGTTTTTT. This gives the protein CASSAGQGPGEKLFF.

V is TRBV5-1 and J is TRBJ2-3; TRBD2 agrees at 9 bases. CDR1 and CDR2 from the germline V gene are SGHRS and YFSETQ. The length of the CDR3 is 16 residues. The V segment lost 1 base and the J segment 3 bases; nucleotides outside the gene matches: 6. CDR3 DNA: TGCGCCAGCAGCTTGTCCCTAGCGGGACCGACAGATACGCAGTATTTT. Translation: CASSLSLAGPTDTQYF.

V usage is TRBV25-1 and J usage is TRBJ1-1, with D possibly TRBD1 on 5 matching bases. The germline gives CDR1 MGHDK, CDR2 SYGVNS. The CDR3 runs 15 residues. V gave up 5 bases and J gave up 10 bases, with 23 bases separating them. This CDR3 is CASSTSTGTVLRAFF. The CDR3 coding sequence is TGTGCCAGCAGTACTTCCACCGGGACCGTCTTAAGAGCTTTCTTT.

The V and J genes are TRBV19 and TRBJ1-5, with unresolved D. Trimming pared 3 bases from V and 1 base from J, leaving 13 bases between. Germline-derived CDR1 and CDR2 are LNHDA and SQIVND (reference sequence). The CDR3 has 16 residues. The CDR3 coding sequence is TGTGCCAGTAGTATTATGGCCACATGGAGCAATCAGCCCCAGCATTTT. Its protein is CASSIMATWSNQPQHF.

The chain carries TRBV3-1 (or the pseudogene TRBV3-2) and TRBJ2-1; 10 bases fit TRBD1. The CDR3 length is 16 residues. Germline V gene data show CDR1 as LGHDT and CDR2 as YNNKEL (reference sequence). V shed 0 bases and J 8 bases; nucleotides not matched to a gene: 7. Written as DNA, the CDR3 is TGTGCCAGCAGCCAAGAGCAGGGGACAGGGGTCCATGAGCAGTTCTTC. Protein product: CASSQEQGTGVHEQFF.

This clone appeared once. The genes are TRBV6-5 and TRBJ2-5; TRBD2 matches 7 bases. CDR3 length: 12 amino acids. The V and J ends lost 6 bases and 7 bases, in that order; junction bases with no gene match: 5. Per the germline V gene, CDR1 is MNHEY and CDR2 is SVGAGI. The CDR3 DNA reads as TGTGCCAGCAGACTAGCGAGTGGGACCCAGTACTTC. Residues: CASRLASGTQYF.

As concerns this clone: The same CDR3 also results from other DNA sequences found in this sample. The V gene is TRBV5-1, the J gene TRBJ2-5; 8 bases are shared with TRBD2. The CDR3 loop spans 15 amino acids. V was pared by 0 bases and J by 1 base, with 2 bases of the junction left unmatched. Germline CDR1 and CDR2: SGHRS and YFSETQ. CDR3 region: CASSLASGSQETQYF. In DNA form, the CDR3 reads TGCGCCAGCAGCTTGGCTAGCGGGTCCCAAGAGACCCAGTACTTC.

V is TRBV7-9 and J is TRBJ2-5; TRBD2 matches 16 bases. Germline V gives CDR1 SEHNR, CDR2 FQNEAQ (reference sequence). Unmatched junction bases numbered 6, after V lost 3 bases and J lost 5 bases. The CDR3 runs to 17 residues. This chain's CDR3 is CASSFGTSGRAVETQYF. The CDR3 nucleotides are TGTGCCAGCAGCTTTGGGACTAGCGGGAGGGCAGTGGAGACCCAGTACTTC.

The CDR3, as DNA: TGTGCCAGCAGTCCGAACTATGAGCAGTTCTTC. This encodes CASSPNYEQFF. The chain employs TRBV2 and TRBJ2-1; no definite D call. Germline V CDR1 and CDR2: SNHLY, FYNNEI. The CDR3 extends over 11 amino acids. V was shortened by 5 bases and J by 8 bases, with 7 bases between the two germline ends.

The chain is built from TRBV6-6 and TRBJ1-1, with TRBD1 matching 8 bases. The V gene's germline CDR1 is MNHNY and CDR2 SVGAGI (reference sequence). With V trimmed by 5 bases and J by 2 bases, 13 bases remained unmatched. The CDR3 loop spans 17 amino acids. This CDR3 is CASSHSGFGQGNTEAFF. CDR3 bases: TGTGCCAGCAGTCATAGTGGATTCGGACAGGGAAACACTGAAGCTTTCTTT.

The rearrangement joins TRBV29-1 to TRBJ2-7, with TRBD1 matching over 9 bases. From germline, CDR1 is SQVTM and CDR2 ANQGSEA. This CDR3 has 14 amino acids. Trimming cost V 5 bases and J 6 bases; bases outside gene matches: 11. CDR3 sequence reads: CSVLTGGIGLEQYF. The CDR3, as DNA: TGCAGCGTTCTGACAGGGGGAATTGGGCTCGAGCAGTACTTC.

This clone was seen once. The genes are TRBV5-1 and TRBJ2-1; D unresolved. Germline CDR1 SGHRS, CDR2 YFSETQ. The CDR3 totals 12 residues. The V and J ends lost 3 bases and 5 bases respectively, with 6 bases between them. The CDR3 DNA sequence: TGCGCCAGCAGCTATCCGAACAATGAGCAGTTCTTC. Residues: CASSYPNNEQFF. Filled out from reference TRBV5-1 and TRBJ2-1, the complete variable domain reads KAGVTQTPRYLIKTRGQQVTLSCSPISGHRSVSWYQQTPGQGLQFLFEYFSETQRNKGNFPGRFSGRQFSNSRSEMNVSTLELGDSALYLCASSYPNNEQFFGPGTRLTVL.

The chain carries TRBV30 and TRBJ1-1, with D possibly matching TRBD1 (6 bases). Trimming left V 0 bases short and J 1 base short, with 6 bases between. Germline CDR1 and CDR2: GTSNPN and SVGIG (reference sequence). The CDR3 runs 13 residues. The CDR3 sequence is CAWSVGANTEAFF. The CDR3 bases are TGTGCCTGGAGTGTGGGGGCGAACACTGAAGCTTTCTTT.

This clone was picked up one time. This sequence joins TRBV11-2 and TRBJ1-4; D gene ambiguous. Trimming left V 1 base short and J 0 bases short, with 9 bases between. Germline V gene data show CDR1 as SGHAT and CDR2 as FQNNGV. The CDR3 loop spans 16 amino acids. DNA of the CDR3: TGTGCCAGCAGCTTAGCGATAAATCCAACTAATGAAAAACTGTTTTTT. Protein product: CASSLAINPTNEKLFF.